Listed below are T cell receptor beta chains from one sample, sequenced in a study of regulatory T cells in long-lasting Graves disease. TCRdb reprocessed the multiplex PCR reads with MiXCR, giving one entry per CDR3 protein. The profile shows about 660,000 distinct CDR3 sequences, about 32% of them singletons. The specimen was peripheral blood mononuclear cells (PBMCs), collected when the disease was refractory, from a patient treated with antithyroid drugs. These TCRs come from a female donor with Graves disease. CDR3s include the opening cysteine and the closing phenylalanine or tryptophan. The D gene is left open where the match is weak. Clone size appears in some rows only: once, few, many, or a class for an expanded clone.

v_gene	d_gene	abundance	j_gene	CDR3nt	CDR3aa
TRBV3-1	TRBD1	NA	TRBJ1-5	TGTGCCAGCAACCAAGGGGGCAGGGGGGATCAGCCCCAGCATTTT	CASNQGGRGDQPQHF
TRBV12-3/TRBV12-4	TRBD1	NA	TRBJ1-6	TGTGCCAGCAGTCAGACAGGGGGGAATTCACCCCTCCACTTT	CASSQTGGNSPLHF
TRBV19	NA	many	TRBJ1-1	TGTGCCAGCAGTCGACAGAGAAACACTGAAGCTTTCTTT	CASSRQRNTEAFF
TRBV2	NA	NA	TRBJ1-2	TGTGCCAGCAGTGAAATGGGCAGGGTGAATGGCTACACCTTC	CASSEMGRVNGYTF
TRBV15	NA	NA	TRBJ1-1	TGTGCCACCAGCAGAGATTACCTGGCTGTCACTGAAGCTTTCTTT	CATSRDYLAVTEAFF
TRBV6-2/TRBV6-3	NA	NA	TRBJ2-7	TGTGCCAGCAGTGGGGGGGCAGCAGGCTACGAGCAGTACTTC	CASSGGAAGYEQYF
TRBV5-1	NA	NA	TRBJ1-6	TGCGCCAGCAGCTTGGGCGGGGACCCCTATAATTCACCCCTCCACTTT	CASSLGGDPYNSPLHF
TRBV29-1	NA	NA	TRBJ1-2	TGCAGCGTTGACCGGGGGCAGGACTATGGCTACACCTTC	CSVDRGQDYGYTF
TRBV6-1	NA	NA	TRBJ1-2	TGTGCCAGCAGTGGGTCCGGGACGGAAGGCTACACCTTC	CASSGSGTEGYTF
TRBV6-5	NA	few	TRBJ1-5	TGTGCCAGCAGTTACTCGGGGGGGTTTAATCAGCCCCAGCATTTT	CASSYSGGFNQPQHF
TRBV20-1	NA	few	TRBJ1-4	TGCAGTGCTAGAAGGGTGGGAGGAGAAAAACTGTTTTTT	CSARRVGGEKLFF
TRBV20-1	NA	NA	TRBJ1-2	TGCAGTGCTAGAGCCGGCAACTATGGCTACACCTTC	CSARAGNYGYTF
TRBV11-2	NA	few	TRBJ2-1	TGTGCCAGCAGGTACAGTTATGAGCAGTTCTTC	CASRYSYEQFF
TRBV6-1	NA	few	TRBJ1-1	TGTGCCTGCAGGGCACTGAACACTGAAGCTTTCTTT	CACRALNTEAFF
TRBV12-3/TRBV12-4	NA	NA	TRBJ2-1	TGTGCCAGCAGTGAAGAAGGACTGGGCTACAATGAGCAGTTCTTC	CASSEEGLGYNEQFF
TRBV20-1	TRBD2	NA	TRBJ2-2	TGCAGTGCTAGAAGTGCTAGCGGATACACCGGGGAGCTGTTTTTT	CSARSASGYTGELFF
TRBV27	NA	many	TRBJ1-1	TGTGCCAGCAGTTCTAGAGACCGATATGAAGCTTTCTTT	CASSSRDRYEAFF
TRBV5-1	NA	few	TRBJ1-5	TGCGCCAGCAGCTTGCAGGGGTCAAGGGATCAGCCCCAGCATTTT	CASSLQGSRDQPQHF
TRBV15	NA	NA	TRBJ2-7	TGTGCCACCAGCAGAGGATTAGGGCAGGATGACTCCTACGAGCAGTACTTC	CATSRGLGQDDSYEQYF
TRBV13	NA	few	TRBJ1-1	TGTGCCAGCAGCTCCGGGACACTAGCTTTCTTT	CASSSGTLAFF
TRBV2	NA	many	TRBJ2-5	TGTGCCAGCATTCGCGGGACTTACCAAGAGACCCAGTACTTC	CASIRGTYQETQYF
TRBV7-9	TRBD2	NA	TRBJ2-7	TGTGCCAGCAGCGCACTAGCGGGAGGGCCCCACGAGCAGTACTTC	CASSALAGGPHEQYF
TRBV28	TRBD1	many	TRBJ1-5	TGTGCCAGCAGTTTAGTGACTGGGACAGGGTACAATCAGCCCCAGCATTTT	CASSLVTGTGYNQPQHF
TRBV3-1	NA	many	TRBJ1-4	TGTGCCAGCAGCCACCGGCGGCAGCTAAATGAAAAACTGTTTTTT	CASSHRRQLNEKLFF
TRBV5-1	NA	NA	TRBJ2-7	TGCGCCAGCAGCGCTGACTTAGGGTTCTACGAGCAGTACTTC	CASSADLGFYEQYF
TRBV5-1	TRBD2	NA	TRBJ2-7	TGCGCCAGCAGCGAGGGGCGGGAGTCGCAGTACTTC	CASSEGRESQYF
TRBV2	TRBD1	NA	TRBJ1-1	TGTGCCAGCAGTGAAGGACAGGGGATGAACACTGAAGCTTTCTTT	CASSEGQGMNTEAFF
TRBV20-1	TRBD1	NA	TRBJ1-1	TGCAGTGCTAGAACAGGGTCAGGGGGCACTGAAGCTTTCTTT	CSARTGSGGTEAFF
TRBV3-1	TRBD1	NA	TRBJ1-6	TGTGCCAGCAGCCAAGATGTCAGGGGGAGTTCACCCCTCCACTTT	CASSQDVRGSSPLHF
TRBV5-6	TRBD1	NA	TRBJ2-7	TGTGCCAGCAGCTTGGTTCGGGACAGAGCCTACGAGCAGTACTTC	CASSLVRDRAYEQYF
TRBV11-2	NA	few	TRBJ1-1	TGTGCCAGCACAGTGGGGGCTATGAACACTGAAGCTTTCTTT	CASTVGAMNTEAFF
TRBV7-2	NA	NA	TRBJ1-3	TGTGCCAGCAGCGCCTTAGGCGGCCCCGGACTTGGAAACACCATATATTTT	CASSALGGPGLGNTIYF
TRBV7-9	TRBD2	NA	TRBJ2-5	TGTGCCAGCAGCTCAGTACTTGGACTAGCGGGAGGGCCAGAGACCCAGTACTTC	CASSSVLGLAGGPETQYF
TRBV5-1	NA	few	TRBJ2-7	TGCGCCAGCAGCTGGCGGCAGGGCACCTACGAGCAGTACTTC	CASSWRQGTYEQYF
TRBV3-1	NA	few	TRBJ2-7	TGTGCCAGCAGCCAGGGACCCGGGTGGGACTTCGCCTACGAGCAGTACTTC	CASSQGPGWDFAYEQYF
TRBV3-1	NA	NA	TRBJ1-2	TGTGCCAGCAGCCAAGTAGTAGGGACTGGCTATGGCTACACCTTC	CASSQVVGTGYGYTF
TRBV29-1	TRBD1	few	TRBJ1-1	TGCAGCGCTGGACAGGGCTTGACTGAAGCTTTCTTT	CSAGQGLTEAFF
TRBV30	TRBD2	NA	TRBJ2-1	TGTGCCTGGAGTACATCCCTAGCGGATATCAATGAGCAGTTCTTC	CAWSTSLADINEQFF
TRBV19	TRBD2	NA	TRBJ2-2	TGTGCCAGTAGTGTAAAGACTAGCGGGAACACCGGGGAGCTGTTTTTT	CASSVKTSGNTGELFF
TRBV6-2/TRBV6-3	NA	NA	TRBJ1-6	TGTGCCAGCAGTTACGGGTCACAGCGGTCACCCCTCCACTTT	CASSYGSQRSPLHF
TRBV5-1	NA	once	TRBJ2-5	TGCGCCAGCAGCCAAACCCCAGCGGAAGAGACCCAGTACTTC	CASSQTPAEETQYF
TRBV7-9	TRBD1	NA	TRBJ1-2	TGTGCCAGCAGCTTAGCGCTCGCCGGACAGGGGGCTCGGGGCTACACCTTC	CASSLALAGQGARGYTF
TRBV11-1	TRBD1	once	TRBJ2-1	TGTGCCAGCAGCTCCGGACAGGGGAAATACAATGAGCAGTTCTTC	CASSSGQGKYNEQFF
TRBV28	TRBD1	many	TRBJ1-1	TGTGCCAGCAGTCTGACAGGGATCCCTGAAGCTTTCTTT	CASSLTGIPEAFF
TRBV6-5	TRBD2	NA	TRBJ2-7	TGTGCCAGCAGTTCCTTCGGGCGGGAGGGCCTCTCCTACGAGCAGTACTTC	CASSSFGREGLSYEQYF
TRBV4-2	NA	NA	TRBJ1-2	TGTGCCAGCAGCCAACACGGCCGGCTCGGCTACACCTTC	CASSQHGRLGYTF
TRBV6-9	TRBD2	NA	TRBJ2-2	TGTGCCAGCAGTTACTCTTCCCTAGCGGGAGGCTTCACCGGGGAGCTGTTTTTT	CASSYSSLAGGFTGELFF
TRBV5-1	NA	NA	TRBJ1-2	TGTGCCAGCAGCGCAACCGGGCCCCTGGACTATGGCTACACCTTC	CASSATGPLDYGYTF
TRBV10-3	NA	few	TRBJ1-1	TGTGCCATCAGCCCAAGGCGAGAGGCTGAAGCTTTCTTT	CAISPRREAEAFF
TRBV2	TRBD1	many	TRBJ2-7	TGTGCCAGCAGTGTAAGGGGGCGCGAGCAGTACTTC	CASSVRGREQYF
TRBV6-9	TRBD1	NA	TRBJ1-4	TGTGCCAGCAGTTACCTCGGGACAGGGGTTACTAATGAAAAACTGTTTTTT	CASSYLGTGVTNEKLFF
TRBV6-1	TRBD2	NA	TRBJ2-7	TGTGCCAGCAGAACTAGCGGGGAGCACGAGCAGTACTTC	CASRTSGEHEQYF
TRBV28	TRBD1	many	TRBJ1-5	TGTGCCAGCAGTCGACAGGGTGGAGGACAGCCCCAGCATTTT	CASSRQGGGQPQHF
TRBV7-2	NA	few	TRBJ1-2	TGTGCCAGCAGCTTAGTTACCCTAAGCTACACCTTC	CASSLVTLSYTF
TRBV2	NA	many	TRBJ2-7	TGTGCCAGCAGCGCGGGACATTGGGACTTCGGCTCCTACGAGCAGTACTTC	CASSAGHWDFGSYEQYF
TRBV6-5	NA	few	TRBJ1-5	TGTGCCAGCAGTTCACCAACTCAGCCCCAGCATTTT	CASSSPTQPQHF
TRBV2	NA	few	TRBJ1-1	TGTGCCAGCAGAGCGAAACGGGACGGTCAGTTGGCTTTCTTT	CASRAKRDGQLAFF
TRBV5-1	NA	few	TRBJ1-4	TGCGCCAGCAGCTTGAACTGGGGGCAGAATGAAAAACTGTTTTTT	CASSLNWGQNEKLFF
TRBV20-1	NA	few	TRBJ2-7	TGCAGTGCTAGAAAACCAGGGGTCGCGGAGCAGTACTTC	CSARKPGVAEQYF